The present entry profiles one T cell receptor (beta chain) with its context. Its antigen remains unidentified. This sample is drawn from a study of shared clonotypes between healthy human individuals. Findings and caveats of the study: Sorted-subset sequencing was shown by rarefaction to be incomplete despite large depth. Lower generation probabilities were found for non-shared clonotypes than for those shared by all four donors.

The CDR3 extends over 13 amino acids. Trimming took off 5 bases at V and 0 bases at J, with 7 bases between the two ends. CDR1 is SGDLS and CDR2 is YYNGEE in the germline V gene. As processed by the authors: There were no quality scores in the junction-only immunoSEQ sequences, so filtering differed. Method: immunoSEQ multiplex PCR; TCRdb's copy keeps in-frame clones and lacks some. V and J calls and clone size are as listed in that table; D and trimming were resolved from the DNA. The sample includes roughly 640,000 clones, roughly 97% seen only once; the top ten take roughly 0.05%. The chain couples TRBV9 to TRBJ2-3; D gene ambiguous. Specimen: naive CD4+ T cells sorted from blood. Stated subset: CD45RA+ positively selected. The receptor comes from a woman in her thirties in good health. The CDR3 DNA follows: TGTGCCAGCAGTAAAACTAGCACAGATACGCAGTATTTT. It specifies CASSKTSTDTQYF.